This is a list of T cell receptor beta chains from one sample in a study of blood T cell repertoires in COVID-19. The data were produced by immunoSEQ multiplex PCR, yet TCRdb's version contains in-frame clones alone and is incomplete. This table holds about 280,000 clones, under 90% found once. Sequencing was carried out using PBMCs or T cells enriched from blood (not recorded which). The receptors derive from an older woman who had recovered from COVID-19. Both conserved end residues are part of each CDR3. The D gene is left open where the match is weak. Only part of the rows carry a size: once, few, many, or a class if the clone is expanded.

>TRBV15|TRBD1|TRBJ1-2|once
TGTGCCACCAGCGTAGACAGGGTCGGGTATGGCTACACCTTC
CATSVDRVGYGYTF
>TRBV6-4|.|TRBJ2-3|.
TGTGCCAGCAGTCACGGGACAGATACGCAGTATTTT
CASSHGTDTQYF
>TRBV5-1|TRBD2|TRBJ2-3|.
TGCGCCAGCAGCTTGGATAGCGGGGCCGGTTCAGATACGCAGTATTTT
CASSLDSGAGSDTQYF
>TRBV7-2|.|TRBJ2-3|.
TGTGCCAGCAGCTTCCGGGACTCTCCAGTTGTTACGCAGTATTTT
CASSFRDSPVVTQYF
>TRBV7-2|TRBD2|TRBJ2-1|.
TGTGCCAGCAGCTCTCAACTAGCGGGAGACCGTGAGCAGTTCTTC
CASSSQLAGDREQFF
>TRBV19|TRBD2|TRBJ2-2|.
TGTGCCAGTAGTACTACCGGGTGGCTAGCGGGGGGCGGTAACACCGGGGAGCTGTTTTTT
CASSTTGWLAGGGNTGELFF
>TRBV7-9|TRBD1|TRBJ2-7|.
TGTGCCAGCACGCCCCAGGGGGCGCGTTACGAGCAGTACTTC
CASTPQGARYEQYF
>TRBV28|TRBD1|TRBJ1-2|.
TGTGCCAGCAGCTGGCAGGGGGCAGGGGATGGCTACACCTTC
CASSWQGAGDGYTF
>TRBV28|TRBD2|TRBJ2-7|.
TGTGCCAGCAGTCCCCCACTAGCGGGGGGCCCCAACGAGCAGTACTTC
CASSPPLAGGPNEQYF
>TRBV7-8|TRBD1|TRBJ1-2|once
TGTGCCAGCAGCCCTGACAGGGCGAGTGGCTACACCTTC
CASSPDRASGYTF
>TRBV7-9|.|TRBJ2-7|.
TGTGCCAGCAGCTTAGGGCCAGTCGAGCAGTACTTC
CASSLGPVEQYF
>TRBV7-9|.|TRBJ1-1|once
TGTGCCAGCAGCCAATCACAAACCAGCACTGAAGCTTTCTTT
CASSQSQTSTEAFF
>TRBV12-3/TRBV12-4|.|TRBJ1-5|.
TGTGCCAGCAGCTTTCCTCAGCCCCAGCATTTT
CASSFPQPQHF
>TRBV2|TRBD2|TRBJ2-3|.
TGTGCCAGCAGTCTGTTAGCGGGGGAGGGAGATACGCAGTATTTT
CASSLLAGEGDTQYF
>TRBV29-1|.|TRBJ1-4|.
TGCAGCGCCCTAGAAGTTAATGAAAAACTGTTTTTT
CSALEVNEKLFF
>TRBV5-1|.|TRBJ1-5|.
TGCGCCAGCAGCCTGACAGGATCCGATCAGCCCCAGCATTTT
CASSLTGSDQPQHF
>TRBV7-8|TRBD1|TRBJ1-4|.
TGTGCCAGCAGCTTTGGCAGGGGGAATGAAAAACTGTTTTTT
CASSFGRGNEKLFF
>TRBV19|.|TRBJ1-5|.
TGTGCCAGTAGTAAACAGGTTAATCAGCCCCAGCATTTT
CASSKQVNQPQHF
>TRBV29-1|TRBD2|TRBJ2-7|.
TGCAGCGTTCTGAAACTAGCGGGAGTCAGGTACGAGCAGTACTTC
CSVLKLAGVRYEQYF
>TRBV6-5|TRBD1|TRBJ1-5|.
TGTGCCAGCAGGGGACAGGCGTTTGGCAATCAGCCCCAGCATTTT
CASRGQAFGNQPQHF
>TRBV28|TRBD2|TRBJ2-5|once
TGTGCCAGCAGTTTGGACCCGCCCGGGACTAGCGGGGGTGGGGTGGGGGAGACCCAGTACTTC
CASSLDPPGTSGGGVGETQYF
>TRBV7-9|.|TRBJ2-1|.
TGTGCCAGCAGCTCGCAAACTTCCTACAATGAGCAGTTCTTC
CASSSQTSYNEQFF
>TRBV7-3|TRBD1|TRBJ2-2|.
TGTGCCAGCAGCCCCACAGGGGGGCCGAACACCGGGGAGCTGTTTTTT
CASSPTGGPNTGELFF
>TRBV19|TRBD1|TRBJ2-7|few
TGTGCCAGTAGTAAGGTTCCAGGGGGCTACGAGCAGTACTTC
CASSKVPGGYEQYF
>TRBV3-1/TRBV3-2|TRBD2|TRBJ2-3|.
TGTGCCAGCAGCCTATCCGGGACTAGAAGCACAGATACGCAGTATTTT
CASSLSGTRSTDTQYF
>TRBV2|TRBD1|TRBJ2-4|.
TGTGCCAGCAGTGAACGGACAGGCAAAAACATTCAGTACTTC
CASSERTGKNIQYF
>TRBV4-1|.|TRBJ1-5|.
TGCGCCAGCAGCCGCACGATACAGGGTAGGTATATGTCCCAGCATTTT
CASSRTIQGRYMSQHF
>TRBV5-8|TRBD1|TRBJ1-3|.
TGTGCCAGCAGGGGACAGGGCAACCCTGGAAACACCATATATTTT
CASRGQGNPGNTIYF
>TRBV7-3|.|TRBJ2-1|.
TGTGCCAGCAGCTTAGAACGGGGAAGCGGCCAAAAACGTAATGAGCAGTTCTTC
CASSLERGSGQKRNEQFF
>TRBV2|.|TRBJ1-6|.
TGTGCCAGCAATTCCGCAGGGTTCTCACCCCTCCACTTT
CASNSAGFSPLHF
>TRBV3-1/TRBV3-2|TRBD1|TRBJ2-1|.
TGTGCCAGCAGCTCACCGGGACAGGGGGCTTTTGAGCAGTTCTTC
CASSSPGQGAFEQFF
>TRBV7-9|TRBD1|TRBJ2-7|.
TGTGCCAGCAAATACGCGGGACAGGGAAACGAGCAGTACTTC
CASKYAGQGNEQYF
>TRBV2|.|TRBJ2-3|.
TGTGCCAGCAGCCCCTTATCGGGGGATCGGACAGATACGCAGTATTTT
CASSPLSGDRTDTQYF
>TRBV28|TRBD1|TRBJ1-5|.
TGTGCCAGCAGTCTCGTCAGGGGGGCAAGGAATCAGCCCCAGCATTTT
CASSLVRGARNQPQHF
>TRBV5-1|.|TRBJ2-7|.
TGCGCCAGCAGCTTATCTAGCATTCGGGCCTACGAGCAGTACTTC
CASSLSSIRAYEQYF
>TRBV6-5|.|TRBJ1-1|.
TGTGCCAGCAGCTACTCCAGGGCCATGAACACTGAAGCTTTCTTT
CASSYSRAMNTEAFF